Each of the 11 T cell receptor beta chains below was sequenced from the same sample in a study of memory CD4+ T cells and cytomegalovirus serostatus. Single viable CD3+CD4+CD8-CD45RO+ cells were sorted as the memory CD4+ T cells. Data came from immunoSEQ multiplex PCR; TCRdb stores just in-frame clones and leaves some out. The data contain some 87,000 clones, 80% of them singletons. Source material: memory CD4+ T cells from blood. Receptors originate from an adult in good health and CMV-seropositive.

The genes are TRBV7-8 and TRBJ1-3; D perhaps matches TRBD1 (6 bases). The germline V and J ends were trimmed by 5 bases and 0 bases, with 11 bases remaining between them. The germline V gene has CDR1 SGHVS and CDR2 FQNEAQ. There are 15 residues in the CDR3. This chain's CDR3 is CASSQRGISGNTIYF. CDR3 DNA: TGTGCCAGCAGCCAGAGGGGGATCTCTGGAAACACCATATATTTT.

V is TRBV7-2 and J is TRBJ1-5; TRBD1 might be the D (5 bases). The CDR3 sequence is 18 residues long. V lost 3 bases, J lost 1 base, and 19 bases lay in between. Germline values: CDR1 SGHTA, CDR2 FQGNSA. CDR3 residues: CASSFASSGGGSNQPQHF. The DNA for the CDR3 is TGTGCCAGCAGCTTCGCATCGTCGGGGGGAGGCAGCAATCAGCCCCAGCATTTT.

The rearrangement uses TRBV6-5 and TRBJ1-1; D not resolved. Trimming shortened V by 0 bases and J by 1 base, and 9 bases separated the two germline ends. Germline assignment: CDR1 MNHEY and CDR2 SVGAGI. The CDR3 spans 15 residues. CDR3 residues: CASSYSSNGNTEAFF. CDR3 coding DNA: TGTGCCAGCAGTTACTCGTCCAATGGGAACACTGAAGCTTTCTTT.

The CDR3 loop is CASGRTGQRFANTGELFF. CDR3 nucleotide sequence: TGTGCCAGCGGAAGGACAGGGCAGCGGTTCGCGAACACCGGGGAGCTGTTTTTT. This chain joins TRBV2 and TRBJ2-2; 8 nucleotides line up with TRBD1. V lost 8 bases and J lost 0; bases outside the gene matches: 14. CDR3 length equals 18 residues. Germline V lookup: CDR1 SNHLY, CDR2 FYNNEI.

This clone came up once. The chain employs TRBV2 and TRBJ2-3; D remains ambiguous. Trimming removed 3 bases at V and 1 base at J, with 2 bases between. The CDR3 has 12 amino acids. Germline CDR1 and CDR2: SNHLY and FYNNEI. The CDR3 region has the DNA TGTGCCAGCAGTGAGGGCACAGATACGCAGTATTTT. It translates to CASSEGTDTQYF.

The chain employs TRBV19 and TRBJ2-7; the match to TRBD1 covers 10 bases. V trimming: 3 bases; J trimming: 9 bases; junction bases outside the gene matches: 20. This CDR3 has 18 residues. Germline-derived CDR1 and CDR2 are LNHDA and SQIVND (reference sequence). The DNA for the CDR3 is TGTGCCAGTAGTATGCTATGGGCCGGGACAGGGGACGACCAGGGGCAGTACTTC. It specifies CASSMLWAGTGDDQGQYF.

This chain connects TRBV5-1 to TRBJ2-3; 9 positions match TRBD1. The CDR3 covers 16 residues. CDR1 is SGHRS and CDR2 is YFSETQ in the germline V gene. Losses at the gene ends were 4 bases for V and 2 bases for J; bases not matched to a gene: 8. In nucleotides, the CDR3 is TGCGCCAGCAGCCCGCAGGGGACAGGGTTCACAGATACGCAGTATTTT. Translated: CASSPQGTGFTDTQYF.

The V and J genes are TRBV21-1 and TRBJ2-3; the table names TRBD1, a call not compared with the DNA. TRBV21-1 constitutes a pseudogene. This CDR3 region has 15 residues. CDR3 amino acids: CASNPGQGARDTQYF. CDR3 in DNA: TGTGCCAGCAATCCGGGACAGGGGGCAAGAGATACGCAGTATTTT.

The chain combines TRBV5-8 with TRBJ2-2; the D is unclear. The CDR3 consists of 17 residues. Deletions cut 0 bases from V and 7 bases from J, with 19 bases between. CDR1 and CDR2 (germline): SGHTS, YDEGEE. CDR3: CASSLALSPVPLGELFF. CDR3 sequence (DNA): TGTGCCAGCAGCTTGGCCTTATCTCCAGTCCCACTCGGGGAGCTGTTTTTT.

The chain combines TRBV19 with TRBJ2-5; no firm D call. The CDR3 covers 14 residues. V was pared by 3 bases and J by 7 bases, with 15 bases between. Germline-derived CDR1 and CDR2 are LNHDA and SQIVND (reference sequence). Here the CDR3 DNA reads TGTGCCAGTAGTATTGGGGTCCCGACGGGGACCCAGTACTTC. Its protein product is CASSIGVPTGTQYF.

The chain has TRBV15 and TRBJ2-2; D is unresolved. V was shortened by 6 bases and J by 1 base, with 9 bases between the two germline ends. This CDR3 is built from 14 residues. Germline-derived CDR1 and CDR2 are LNHNV and YYDKDF (reference sequence). The CDR3 bases are TGTGCCACCAGGGCCGAGTGGAACACCGGGGAGCTGTTTTTT. Its translation: CATRAEWNTGELFF.